The 20 T cell receptor beta chains listed next were all sequenced from one sample in a study of monozygotic twins with inflammatory bowel disease (dated by TCRdb to the late 2010s). The library was prepared using 5' RACE. Sequencing was performed on an Illumina HiSeq 2500. Each CDR3 protein sequence appears as one entry after TCRdb reprocessed the reads, and no DNA is included. This sample's table carries roughly 150,000 distinct CDR3 sequences. Jointly, the top ten make up around 1.2% of the sample. The sequencing sample was made of blood. These receptors all come from a human donor with ulcerative colitis or Crohn's disease, or a healthy co-twin of an affected twin (not recorded which).

V gene TRBV7-2 combines with J gene TRBJ2-1; the D gene TCRdb calls, TRBD2, cannot be checked with no DNA. The CDR3 spans 17 residues. Germline V gene lookup returns CDR1 SGHTA and CDR2 FQGNSA. Here the CDR3 reads CASSLGWTSREFNEQFF.

The chain joins TRBV18 to TRBJ2-2. Germline V gene sequence: CDR1 KGHSH, CDR2 LQKENI. The CDR3 runs to 13 residues. The CDR3 reads CASAAPSTGELFF.

The gene calls are TRBV6-2 or TRBV6-3 and TRBJ1-5; TCRdb designates TRBD1, a call that cannot be tested without DNA. The CDR3 has 15 residues. The germline V gene encodes CDR1 MNHEY and CDR2 SVGEGT. This chain's CDR3 is CASSRAGDSGQPQHF.

The rearrangement links TRBV19 to TRBJ1-4; TCRdb designates TRBD1, a call that cannot be tested without DNA. Looked up from germline, CDR1 is LNHDA and CDR2 is SQIVND (reference sequence). There are 14 residues in the CDR3. This chain's CDR3 is CATHRDRKNEKLFF.

The chain combines TRBV11-2 with TRBJ2-3; no DNA is available, so the TRBD2 call from TCRdb remains unchecked. The CDR3 contains 15 residues. Germline-derived CDR1 and CDR2 are SGHAT and FQNNGV. CDR3 amino acids: CASSLGGGSADTQYF.

The rearrangement uses TRBV5-1 and TRBJ2-3. There are 12 residues in the CDR3. In germline, CDR1 is SGHRS, CDR2 YFSETQ. The CDR3: CASSLVRVTQYF.

The rearrangement uses TRBV27 and TRBJ1-2; TCRdb calls TRBD1, which cannot be checked without DNA. Germline V gives CDR1 MNHEY, CDR2 SMNVEV (reference sequence). The CDR3 extends over 15 amino acids. CDR3 in amino acids: CASNSSDRRTYGYTF.

The chain combines TRBV20-1 with TRBJ2-7. CDR1 DFQATT and CDR2 SNEGSKA come from the germline V gene (reference sequence). The CDR3 runs to 13 residues. This CDR3 is CSWVGDSRVEQYF.

The rearrangement links TRBV28 to TRBJ1-1; TCRdb picks TRBD1, but there is no DNA to check that call. This CDR3 spans 15 amino acids. The germline CDR1 and CDR2 sequences are MDHEN and SYDVKM. CDR3 region: CASSLRWDRGTEAFF. Supplemented by reference TRBV28 and TRBJ1-1, the full variable domain reads DVKVTQSSRYLVKRTGEKVFLECVQDMDHENMFWYRQDPGLGLRLIYFSYDVKMKEKGDIPEGYSVSREKKERFSLILESASTNQTSMYLCASSLRWDRGTEAFFGQGTRLTVV.

The chain couples TRBV6-1 to TRBJ1-5. The germline V gene encodes CDR1 MNHNS and CDR2 SASEGT. CDR3 length: 14 residues. CDR3 sequence: CASSEQTVYQPQHF.

This chain uses TRBV5-1 with TRBJ2-7. The length of the CDR3 is 16 residues. Germline V gene data show CDR1 as SGHRS and CDR2 as YFSETQ. The CDR3 loop is CASSQNHSLSSYEQYF.

The J gene is TRBJ2-3, the V gene TRBV20-1; TCRdb's D call of TRBD1 is untestable without DNA. CDR3 length: 15 amino acids. CDR1 DFQATT and CDR2 SNEGSKA come from the germline V gene (reference sequence). The CDR3 spells CSAPGHKRTTDTQYF.

This chain uses TRBV5-1 with TRBJ2-1; the D call of TRBD2 rests on TCRdb alone, since no DNA is present to check it. The germline V gene encodes CDR1 SGHRS and CDR2 YFSETQ. CDR3 length: 15 amino acids. CDR3 sequence reads: CASSLDLVTYNEQFF.

The gene calls are TRBV24-1 and TRBJ2-6. The CDR3 runs to 14 residues. Per the germline V gene, CDR1 is KGHDR and CDR2 is SFDVKD. The CDR3 is CATSDFSGANVLTF.

This chain joins TRBV20-1 and TRBJ2-1. This CDR3 has 13 residues. Germline V gene sequence: CDR1 DFQATT, CDR2 SNEGSKA (reference sequence). The CDR3 spells CSARQYSYNEQFF.

V is TRBV5-6 and J is TRBJ2-2; the TCRdb D gene call, TRBD1, has no DNA to confirm it. The germline V gene encodes CDR1 SGHDT and CDR2 YYEEEE. The CDR3 spans 16 residues. The CDR3 is CASSFLTTRDTGELFF.

J is TRBJ2-7 and V is TRBV19; the TCRdb call, TRBD2, lacks DNA for checking. The V gene's germline CDR1 is LNHDA and CDR2 SQIVND (reference sequence). The CDR3 has 13 residues. This CDR3 is CASSYLAGEEQYF.

The V gene is TRBV14, the J gene TRBJ1-6. CDR3 length: 15 amino acids. Per the germline V gene, CDR1 is SGHDN and CDR2 is FVKESK. CDR3 loop: CASSQAGLYNSPLHF.

V gene TRBV5-1 combines with J gene TRBJ2-7; TCRdb proposes TRBD1, but this gene call is untestable without DNA. CDR3 size: 15 residues. Per the germline V gene, CDR1 is SGHRS and CDR2 is YFSETQ. CDR3 amino acids: CASSLGGTGFYEQYF.

The chain is built from TRBV5-1 and TRBJ1-5; the TCRdb D gene call, TRBD1, has no DNA to confirm it. From germline, CDR1 is SGHRS and CDR2 YFSETQ. CDR3 length equals 14 residues. CDR3 in amino acids: CASSSGQANQPQHF. The whole variable domain, filled in from reference TRBV5-1 and TRBJ1-5, reads KAGVTQTPRYLIKTRGQQVTLSCSPISGHRSVSWYQQTPGQGLQFLFEYFSETQRNKGNFPGRFSGRQFSNSRSEMNVSTLELGDSALYLCASSSGQANQPQHFGDGTRLSIL.